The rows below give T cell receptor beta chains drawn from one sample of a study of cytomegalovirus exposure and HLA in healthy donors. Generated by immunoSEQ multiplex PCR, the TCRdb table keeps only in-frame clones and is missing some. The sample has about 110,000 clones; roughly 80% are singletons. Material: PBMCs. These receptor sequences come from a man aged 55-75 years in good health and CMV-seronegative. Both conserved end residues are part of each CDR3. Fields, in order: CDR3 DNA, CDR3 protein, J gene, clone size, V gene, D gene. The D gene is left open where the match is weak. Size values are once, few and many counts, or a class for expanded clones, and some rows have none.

TGTGCCAGCAGTGTCCGGGACAGGGCGGATACGCAGTATTTT,CASSVRDRADTQYF,TRBJ2-3,-,TRBV6-4,TRBD1
TGTGCCAGCAGCGTAGCCAACGTCCCGGGGACAGATACGCAGTATTTT,CASSVANVPGTDTQYF,TRBJ2-3,-,TRBV9,-
TGCGCCAGCAGCTTTCTCGGGACAGCACAAGAGACCCAGTACTTC,CASSFLGTAQETQYF,TRBJ2-5,-,TRBV5-1,TRBD1
TGTGCCAGCAGCCGATTTATAGACAGGTTTGGAAACACCATATATTTT,CASSRFIDRFGNTIYF,TRBJ1-3,-,TRBV5-5,-
TGTGCCAGCAGTTGGACGGGGTTCCGCACAGATACGCAGTATTTT,CASSWTGFRTDTQYF,TRBJ2-3,-,TRBV13,-
TGTGCCTGGAGTGTACCGGGGCGGGGGGACACAGATACGCAGTATTTT,CAWSVPGRGDTDTQYF,TRBJ2-3,-,TRBV30,TRBD2
TGTGCCTGGAAACAGCCCGGAAACACCATATATTTT,CAWKQPGNTIYF,TRBJ1-3,many,TRBV30,-
TGTGCCAGTAGTATAGCTAGCGGGGGAGCAAACACCGGGGAGCTGTTTTTT,CASSIASGGANTGELFF,TRBJ2-2,-,TRBV19,TRBD2
TGTGCCAGCAGCCGGGGACTAGCGGGGGGGGGCGAGCAGTACTTC,CASSRGLAGGGEQYF,TRBJ2-7,-,TRBV7-2,TRBD2
TGCACCATCAGGACGGGGGGGTCGGTAGGCTACACCTTC,CTIRTGGSVGYTF,TRBJ1-2,-,TRBV29-1,-
TGTGCCAGAAGCAGCCCCTCGGGGGGATATGGCTACACCTTC,CARSSPSGGYGYTF,TRBJ1-2,once,TRBV5-3,-
TGTGCCAGCAGCGGTGACAGAAACAATCAGCCCCAGCATTTT,CASSGDRNNQPQHF,TRBJ1-5,-,TRBV7-9,-
TGTGCCAGCAGTTACTCGTTCCCGACATATAATGAAAAACTGTTTTTT,CASSYSFPTYNEKLFF,TRBJ1-4,-,TRBV6-5,-
TGTGCCAGCAGCCCGGACAGGGGAAAGAATCAGCCCCAGCATTTT,CASSPDRGKNQPQHF,TRBJ1-5,-,TRBV7-2,TRBD1
TGTGCCAGTAGTATAATAGGGGATACGAACTATGGCTACACCTTC,CASSIIGDTNYGYTF,TRBJ1-2,-,TRBV19,-